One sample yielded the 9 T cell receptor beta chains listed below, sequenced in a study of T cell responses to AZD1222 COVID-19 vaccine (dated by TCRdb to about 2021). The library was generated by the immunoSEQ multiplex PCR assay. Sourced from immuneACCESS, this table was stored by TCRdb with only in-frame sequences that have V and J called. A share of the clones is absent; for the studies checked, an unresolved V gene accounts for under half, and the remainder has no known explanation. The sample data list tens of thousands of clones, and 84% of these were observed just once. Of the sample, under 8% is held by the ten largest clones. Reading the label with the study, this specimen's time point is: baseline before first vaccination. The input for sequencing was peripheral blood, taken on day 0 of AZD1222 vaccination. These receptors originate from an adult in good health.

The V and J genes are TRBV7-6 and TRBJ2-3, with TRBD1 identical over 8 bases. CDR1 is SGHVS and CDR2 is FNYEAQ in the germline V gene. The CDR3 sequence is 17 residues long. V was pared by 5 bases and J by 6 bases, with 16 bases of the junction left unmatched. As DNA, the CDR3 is TGTGCCAGCAGCCGTTACCCCACAGGGGGGTCAGGGGATACGCAGTATTTT. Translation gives CASSRYPTGGSGDTQYF.

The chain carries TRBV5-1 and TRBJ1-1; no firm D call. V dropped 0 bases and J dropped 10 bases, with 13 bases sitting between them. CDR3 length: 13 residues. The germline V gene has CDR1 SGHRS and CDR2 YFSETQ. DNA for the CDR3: TGCGCCAGCAGCTTGGCTGTGGGTCAGCGAGCTTTCTTT. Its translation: CASSLAVGQRAFF. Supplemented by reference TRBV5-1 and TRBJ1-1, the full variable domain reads KAGVTQTPRYLIKTRGQQVTLSCSPISGHRSVSWYQQTPGQGLQFLFEYFSETQRNKGNFPGRFSGRQFSNSRSEMNVSTLELGDSALYLCASSLAVGQRAFFGQGTRLTVV.

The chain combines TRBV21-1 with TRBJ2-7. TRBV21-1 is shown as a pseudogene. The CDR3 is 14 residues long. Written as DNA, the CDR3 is TGTGCCAGCAGCAAGAGGGGAGGGGGCAACGAGCAGTACTTC. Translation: CASSKRGGGNEQYF.

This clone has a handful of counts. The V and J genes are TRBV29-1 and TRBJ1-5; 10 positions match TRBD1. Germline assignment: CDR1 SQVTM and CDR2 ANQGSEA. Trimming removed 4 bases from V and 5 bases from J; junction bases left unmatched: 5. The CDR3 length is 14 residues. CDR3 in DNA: TGCAGCGTTGTAGTAGGGACAGGGGATCAGCCCCAGCATTTT. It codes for CSVVVGTGDQPQHF.

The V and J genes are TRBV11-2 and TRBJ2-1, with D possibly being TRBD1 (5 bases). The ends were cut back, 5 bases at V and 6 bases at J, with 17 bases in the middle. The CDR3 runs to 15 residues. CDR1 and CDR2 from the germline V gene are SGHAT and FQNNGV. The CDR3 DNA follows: TGTGCCAGCAGCCCGAGATGGGGTCAGGGCAATGAGCAGTTCTTC. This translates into CASSPRWGQGNEQFF.

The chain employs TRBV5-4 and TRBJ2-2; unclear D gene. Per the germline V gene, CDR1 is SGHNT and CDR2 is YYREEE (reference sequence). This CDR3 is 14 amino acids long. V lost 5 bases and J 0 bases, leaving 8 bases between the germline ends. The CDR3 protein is CASRGGTNTGELFF. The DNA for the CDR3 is TGTGCCAGCAGAGGCGGAACGAACACCGGGGAGCTGTTTTTT.

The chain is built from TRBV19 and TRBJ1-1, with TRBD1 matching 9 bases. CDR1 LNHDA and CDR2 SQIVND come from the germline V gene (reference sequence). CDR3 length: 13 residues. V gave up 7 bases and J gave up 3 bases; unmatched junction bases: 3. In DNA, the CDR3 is TGTGCCAGTAAACAGGGGGCGGACACTGAAGCTTTCTTT. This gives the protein CASKQGADTEAFF.

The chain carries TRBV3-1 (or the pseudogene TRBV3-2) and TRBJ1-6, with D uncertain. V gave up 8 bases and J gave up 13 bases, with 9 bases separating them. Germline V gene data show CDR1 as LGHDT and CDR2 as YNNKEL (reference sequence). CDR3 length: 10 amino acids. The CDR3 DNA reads TGTGCCAGCGGACCGTCCCCCCTCCACTTT. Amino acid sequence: CASGPSPLHF.

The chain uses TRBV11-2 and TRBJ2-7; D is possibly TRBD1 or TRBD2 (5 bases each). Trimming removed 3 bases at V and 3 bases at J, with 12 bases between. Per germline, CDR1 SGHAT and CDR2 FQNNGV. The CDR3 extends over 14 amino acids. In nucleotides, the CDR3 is TGTGCCAGCAGCTTTGGGACCTCCGGCTACGAGCAGTACTTC. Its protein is CASSFGTSGYEQYF.